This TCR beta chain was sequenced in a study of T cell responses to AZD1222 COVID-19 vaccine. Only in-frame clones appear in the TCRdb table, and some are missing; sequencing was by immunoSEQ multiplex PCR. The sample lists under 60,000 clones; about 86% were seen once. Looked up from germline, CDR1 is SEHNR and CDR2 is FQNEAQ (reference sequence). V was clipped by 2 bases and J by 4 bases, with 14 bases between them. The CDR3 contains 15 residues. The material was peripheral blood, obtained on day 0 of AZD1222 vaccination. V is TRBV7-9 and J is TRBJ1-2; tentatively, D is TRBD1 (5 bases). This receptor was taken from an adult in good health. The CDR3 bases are TGTGCCAGCAGCTTAATCGGTAGGGGTTTCTATGGCTACACCTTC. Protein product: CASSLIGRGFYGYTF.